Presented here are 2 T cell receptor beta chains from one specimen sequenced in a study of blood T cells in healthy people across ages. A sample-barcoded 5' primer and a J-beta primer mix were used in a second PCR of roughly 7 to 11 cycles. TCRdb independently ran MiXCR on the 5' RACE reads; one entry per CDR3 protein. The table has roughly 1.5 million distinct CDR3 sequences, roughly 43% seen once. What was sequenced was blood. All receptors derive from a young woman in good health.

The chain couples TRBV19 to TRBJ1-1; no firm D call. The CDR3 has 15 residues. CDR1 is LNHDA and CDR2 is SQIVND in the germline V gene (reference sequence). The V gene lost 3 bases and the J gene lost 0 bases, with 11 bases spanning the gap. CDR3 amino acids: CASSIAPGMNTEAFF. DNA for the CDR3: TGTGCCAGTAGTATCGCCCCCGGGATGAACACTGAAGCTTTCTTT.

The chain has TRBV20-1 and TRBJ1-2, with 7 bases that match TRBD1. Germline V CDR1 and CDR2: DFQATT, SNEGSKA (reference sequence). J gave up 2 bases and V 5 bases, and 8 bases lay outside the gene matches. There are 14 residues in the CDR3. The chain's CDR3 is CSAPTGAGNYGYTF. The DNA for the CDR3 is TGCAGTGCTCCCACAGGGGCGGGAAACTATGGCTACACCTTC.